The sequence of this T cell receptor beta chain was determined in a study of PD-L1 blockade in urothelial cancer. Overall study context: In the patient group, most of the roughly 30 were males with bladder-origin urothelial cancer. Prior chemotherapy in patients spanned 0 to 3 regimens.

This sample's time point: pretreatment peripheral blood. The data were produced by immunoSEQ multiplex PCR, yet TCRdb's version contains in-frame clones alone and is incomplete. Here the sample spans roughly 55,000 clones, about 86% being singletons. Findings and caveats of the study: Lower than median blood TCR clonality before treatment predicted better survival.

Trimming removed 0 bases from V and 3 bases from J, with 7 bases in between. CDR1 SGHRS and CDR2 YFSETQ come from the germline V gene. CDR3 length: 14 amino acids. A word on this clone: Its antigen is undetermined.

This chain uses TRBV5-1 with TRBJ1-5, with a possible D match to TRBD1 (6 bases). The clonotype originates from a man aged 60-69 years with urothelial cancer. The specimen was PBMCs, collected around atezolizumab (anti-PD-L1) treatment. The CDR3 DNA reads TGCGCCAGCAGCTTGGGGGGGCCCAATCAGCCCCAGCATTTT. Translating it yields CASSLGGPNQPQHF. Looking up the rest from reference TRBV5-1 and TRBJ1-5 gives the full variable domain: KAGVTQTPRYLIKTRGQQVTLSCSPISGHRSVSWYQQTPGQGLQFLFEYFSETQRNKGNFPGRFSGRQFSNSRSEMNVSTLELGDSALYLCASSLGGPNQPQHFGDGTRLSIL.